This is a list of T cell receptor beta chains from one sample in a study of technical replicates of blood from several donors. The protocol was immunoSEQ multiplex PCR, while the TCRdb copy is restricted to in-frame clones and leaves out a portion. Of roughly 70,000 clones listed, about 90% are singletons. Sequenced material: T cells isolated from PBMCs. These receptors all come from a human donor in good health. Each CDR3 is given with its conserved first and last residue. The order of the fields is J gene, clone size, V gene, CDR3 protein. Where a row states a size, it is once, few, many or the class of an expanded clone; other rows omit it.

TRBJ2-7	.	TRBV30	CAWSVGTGSYEQYF
TRBJ2-5	.	TRBV11-2	CASSRAGEIQETQYF
TRBJ1-3	.	TRBV7-9	CASSVTGGDSGNTIYF
TRBJ2-7	.	TRBV11-3	CASSPGTNIYEQYF
TRBJ1-5	.	TRBV25-1	CASSEVDQPQHF
TRBJ1-1	.	TRBV6-1	CASSEVGLAENTEAFF
TRBJ2-1	.	TRBV23-1	CASKRRAVMNEQFF
TRBJ2-6	.	TRBV6-4	CASSEQGTGANVLTF
TRBJ2-5	.	TRBV7-2	CASSYQGSQETQYF
TRBJ2-7	.	TRBV15	CATSFVARGEQYF
TRBJ2-7	.	TRBV27	CASSLKALAGSEQYF
TRBJ2-7	.	TRBV19	CASSIKGPHRVTYEQYF
TRBJ2-1	.	TRBV27	CASSYTSGTVYEQFF
TRBJ2-7	.	TRBV15	CATSPRDSSYEQYF
TRBJ2-3	.	TRBV4-1	CASSHDQGADTQYF
TRBJ2-7	.	TRBV7-2	CASSKQGGAYEQYF
TRBJ1-5	once	TRBV27	CASSLQGARNQPQHF
TRBJ2-2	few	TRBV29-1	CSVEGLRTGELFF
TRBJ2-1	.	TRBV10-2	CASSEVSTSVDEQFF
TRBJ1-1	.	TRBV4-1	CASSQDRRQWITEAFF
TRBJ1-5	.	TRBV7-8	CASSSTGGGNQPQHF
TRBJ2-7	few	TRBV7-3	CASSSAGGPYEQYF
TRBJ2-3	few	TRBV5-6	CASSLGTSLDTQYF
TRBJ2-7	.	TRBV9	CASSVAGTGVYEQYF
TRBJ1-1	.	TRBV6-5	CASSYLGQGDTEAFF
TRBJ1-4	few	TRBV4-2	CASSQEIGTGVEKLFF
TRBJ2-7	few	TRBV11-2	CASSFYGGRAYEQYF
TRBJ1-1	few	TRBV7-6	CASSSASAEAFF
TRBJ1-2	.	TRBV6-1	CASSVRDREFYGYTF
TRBJ2-7	.	TRBV11-2	CASSLWGGEQYF
TRBJ2-7	.	TRBV13	CASSVAPGQGYEQYF
TRBJ1-1	.	TRBV27	CASSQGRSEAFF
TRBJ2-1	once	TRBV9	CASSVPFSGGSYNEQFF
TRBJ2-2	once	TRBV7-3	CVSSSSSGNTGELFF
TRBJ2-2	.	TRBV9	CASSDLRQGAITGELFF
TRBJ2-6	.	TRBV6-6	CASSLRGVEANVLTF
TRBJ1-5	.	TRBV2	CASSAQPYSNQPQHF
TRBJ1-4	.	TRBV10-1	CASSEGSTNEKLFF
TRBJ2-7	.	TRBV7-3	CASSSGTRPYEQYF
TRBJ2-7	.	TRBV6-5	CASSYGQGKYEQYF
TRBJ2-1	.	TRBV7-9	CASRSRLADNEQFF
TRBJ2-7	.	TRBV28	CASSLEQGGYEQYF
TRBJ1-3	.	TRBV2	CARTGHGNTIYF
TRBJ1-1	.	TRBV30	CAWSVSYNTEAFF
TRBJ2-3	.	TRBV7-2	CASSPGGLAGGGTDTQYF
TRBJ1-1	few	TRBV5-1	CASSLTVNTEAFF
TRBJ1-5	.	TRBV7-9	CASSFLRQGSDQPQHF
TRBJ1-1	.	TRBV9	CASSLHRTGKNTEAFF
TRBJ2-7	.	TRBV5-6	CASSLRGLYEQYF
TRBJ2-7	.	TRBV27	CASSLGFGDRGYEQYF
TRBJ2-7	.	TRBV4-2	CASSSIAGTYYEQYF
TRBJ2-5	.	TRBV28	CASSRRGAAPVETQYF
TRBJ1-2	.	TRBV19	CASSLRTGYGYTF
TRBJ1-5	.	TRBV6-1	CASSAGQGYQPQHF
TRBJ2-7	once	TRBV25-1	CASSEFTGGNEQYF
TRBJ2-1	.	TRBV19	CASRLAGFYNEQFF